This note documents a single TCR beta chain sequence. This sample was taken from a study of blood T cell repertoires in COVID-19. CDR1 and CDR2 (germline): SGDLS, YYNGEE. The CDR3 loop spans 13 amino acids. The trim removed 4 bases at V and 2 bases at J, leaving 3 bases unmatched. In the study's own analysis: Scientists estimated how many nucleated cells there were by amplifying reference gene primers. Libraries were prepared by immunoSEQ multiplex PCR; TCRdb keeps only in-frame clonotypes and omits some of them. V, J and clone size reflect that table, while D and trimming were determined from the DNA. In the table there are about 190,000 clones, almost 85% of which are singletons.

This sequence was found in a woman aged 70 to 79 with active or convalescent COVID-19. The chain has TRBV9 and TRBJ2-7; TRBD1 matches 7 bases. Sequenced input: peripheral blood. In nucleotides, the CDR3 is TGTGCCAGCAGCACAGGGGTCACCTACGAGCAGTACTTC. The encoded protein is CASSTGVTYEQYF.